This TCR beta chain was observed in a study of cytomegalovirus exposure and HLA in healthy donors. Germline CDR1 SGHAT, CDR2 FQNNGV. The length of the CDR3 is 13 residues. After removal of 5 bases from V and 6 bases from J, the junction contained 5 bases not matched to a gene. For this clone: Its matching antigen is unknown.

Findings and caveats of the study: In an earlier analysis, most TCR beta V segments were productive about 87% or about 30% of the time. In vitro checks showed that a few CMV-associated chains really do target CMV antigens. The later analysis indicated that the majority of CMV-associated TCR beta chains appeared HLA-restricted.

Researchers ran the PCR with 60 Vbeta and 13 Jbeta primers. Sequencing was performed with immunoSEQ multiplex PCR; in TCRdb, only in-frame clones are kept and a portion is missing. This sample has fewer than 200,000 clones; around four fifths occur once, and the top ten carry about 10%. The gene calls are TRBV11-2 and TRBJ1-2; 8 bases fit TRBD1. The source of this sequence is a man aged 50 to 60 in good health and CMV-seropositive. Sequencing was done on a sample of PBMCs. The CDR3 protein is CASSRDRGDGYTF. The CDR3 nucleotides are TGTGCCAGCAGCCGTGACAGGGGAGATGGCTACACCTTC.